The clone carrying this TCR beta chain was seen repeatedly, ten times or more. Antigen unknown. This sample was taken from a study of T cells after yellow fever vaccination. Study-wide results and limits: Compared with primary, the secondary response was weaker and peaked at day 5, not 15. Clones that expanded after primary vaccination mostly reappeared after the booster (roughly 95% CD4, approximately 85% CD8).

TCRdb itself ran the 5' RACE reads through MiXCR, one entry per CDR3 protein. The sample consists of approximately 550,000 distinct CDR3 sequences, 15% to 20% of them appearing once. Looked up from germline, CDR1 is MNHEY and CDR2 is SVGEGT. Trimming took 5 bases from V and 6 from J, leaving 9 bases between them. The CDR3 covers 12 residues. The sequenced sample was PBMCs, obtained 15 days after the yellow fever booster vaccination. The rearrangement uses TRBV6-2 or TRBV6-3 and TRBJ2-3; D uncertain. The receptor was derived from a man aged 25-45 years who received the YFV17D yellow fever vaccine. The CDR3 here is CASSQSRDTQYF. In DNA, the CDR3 is TGTGCCAGCAGTCAGAGCCGGGATACGCAGTATTTT.